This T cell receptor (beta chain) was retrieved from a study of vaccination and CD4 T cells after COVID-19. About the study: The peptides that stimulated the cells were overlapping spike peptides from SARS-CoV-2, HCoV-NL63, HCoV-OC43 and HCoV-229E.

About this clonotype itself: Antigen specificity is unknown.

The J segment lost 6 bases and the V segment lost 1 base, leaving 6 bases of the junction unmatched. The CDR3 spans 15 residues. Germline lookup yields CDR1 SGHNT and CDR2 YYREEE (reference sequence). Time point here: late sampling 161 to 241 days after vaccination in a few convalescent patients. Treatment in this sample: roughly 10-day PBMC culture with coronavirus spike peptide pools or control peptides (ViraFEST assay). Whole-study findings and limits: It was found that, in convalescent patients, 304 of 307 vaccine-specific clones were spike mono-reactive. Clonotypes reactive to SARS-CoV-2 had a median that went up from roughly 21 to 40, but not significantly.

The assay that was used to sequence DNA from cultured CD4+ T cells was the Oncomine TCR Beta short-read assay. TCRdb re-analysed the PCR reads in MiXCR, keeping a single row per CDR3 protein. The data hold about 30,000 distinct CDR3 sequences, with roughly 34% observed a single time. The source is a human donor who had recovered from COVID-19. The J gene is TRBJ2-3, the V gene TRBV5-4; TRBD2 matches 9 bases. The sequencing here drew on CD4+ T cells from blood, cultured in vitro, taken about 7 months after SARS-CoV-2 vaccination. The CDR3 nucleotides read TGTGCCAGCAGCTTGCAGGGACTAGCCGGGGATACGCAGTATTTT. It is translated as CASSLQGLAGDTQYF.